These 30 T cell receptor beta chains were all obtained from the same sample, sequenced in a study of T-cell reconstitution after alpha-beta-depleted transplantation in children. Preparation of the TCRbeta library was carried out with unique molecular identifiers. Via MiXCR, TCRdb re-called the PCR reads, giving one row per CDR3 protein. This sample carries about a million distinct CDR3 sequences, about 29% of them seen once, and the ten largest clones take roughly 28%. The input for sequencing was PBMCs, mostly from graft donor cells, taken 360 days after TCRalphabeta/CD19-depleted stem cell transplant. These receptor sequences come from a boy younger than two who had a stem cell transplant for SCID, so the T cells may come from the graft donor.

V usage is TRBV7-3 and J usage is TRBJ2-7; D not resolved. Trimming left V 1 base short and J 1 base short, with 8 bases between. The CDR3 contains 14 residues. Germline V gene lookup returns CDR1 SGHTA and CDR2 FQGTGA. CDR3 loop: CASSLNQFSYEQYF. Here the CDR3 DNA reads TGTGCCAGCAGCTTAAACCAGTTTTCCTACGAGCAGTACTTC. The full variable domain, rest sourced from reference TRBV7-3 and TRBJ2-7, is GAGVSQTPSNKVTEKGKYVELRCDPISGHTALYWYRQSLGQGPEFLIYFQGTGAADDSGLPNDRFFAVRPEGSVSTLKIQRTERGDSAVYLCASSLNQFSYEQYFGPGTRLTVT.

This chain's CDR3 is CASSQDIGYEQYF. In DNA, the CDR3 is TGTGCCAGCAGCCAAGATATAGGTTATGAGCAGTACTTC. The V call is TRBV4-2, the J call TRBJ2-7; D call uncertain. Germline CDR1 is LGHNA and CDR2 is YNFKEQ. With 0 bases removed from V and 7 bases from J, the gap between germline ends came to 10 bases. The CDR3 has 13 residues.

This clonotype was observed many times. V usage is TRBV5-6 and J usage is TRBJ1-1; D call uncertain. Between the trimmed V and J ends, which lost 2 bases and 7 bases, there was a span of 9 bases. The CDR3 is made up of 12 amino acids. Germline CDR1 reads SGHDT; CDR2 reads YYEEEE. The chain's CDR3 is CASSFWDNEAFF. The DNA of the CDR3 is TGTGCCAGCAGCTTCTGGGATAATGAAGCTTTCTTT.

This clonotype showed up just a few times. The J gene is TRBJ2-7, the V gene TRBV18; D might be TRBD1 or TRBD2, each matching 5 bases. Germline assignment: CDR1 KGHSH and CDR2 LQKENI. The CDR3 is 13 amino acids. The ends were cut back, 3 bases at V and 4 bases at J, with 10 bases in the middle. CDR3 sequence (DNA): TGTGCCAGCTCACCGGTGGGGGTTTACGAGCAGTACTTC. The encoded protein is CASSPVGVYEQYF.

The genes are TRBV5-5 and TRBJ2-2, with TRBD1 matching 8 bases. J lost 4 bases, V lost 3 bases, and 8 bases had no gene match. From germline, CDR1 is SGHKS and CDR2 YYEKEE (reference sequence). The CDR3 has 16 amino acids. The CDR3 sequence is CASSSGQGKGTGELFF. CDR3 bases: TGTGCCAGCAGCTCAGGACAGGGCAAGGGCACCGGGGAGCTGTTTTTT.

V gene TRBV4-2 combines with J gene TRBJ2-2; 8 bases agree with TRBD1. Per the germline V gene, CDR1 is LGHNA and CDR2 is YNFKEQ. With 0 bases clipped from V and 3 bases from J, the junction kept 18 bases outside the gene matches. The CDR3 consists of 21 residues. CDR3 in DNA: TGTGCCAGCAGCCAAGATCTTCGACAGGACAGGGAGAAGGATTACACCGGGGAGCTGTTTTTT. It specifies CASSQDLRQDREKDYTGELFF.

V gene TRBV5-1 combines with J gene TRBJ1-4; the D gene is possibly TRBD1 (6 bases). This CDR3 is 15 amino acids long. Germline V gene data show CDR1 as SGHRS and CDR2 as YFSETQ. V lost 2 bases, J lost 7 bases, and 15 bases lay in between. CDR3 DNA sequence: TGCGCCAGCAGCTTAGGACACAGGGATAGTGAAAAACTGTTTTTT. It codes for CASSLGHRDSEKLFF. Looking up the rest from reference TRBV5-1 and TRBJ1-4 gives the full variable domain: KAGVTQTPRYLIKTRGQQVTLSCSPISGHRSVSWYQQTPGQGLQFLFEYFSETQRNKGNFPGRFSGRQFSNSRSEMNVSTLELGDSALYLCASSLGHRDSEKLFFGSGTQLSVL.

The table lists this clonotype with a few counts. V usage is TRBV29-1 and J usage is TRBJ2-1, with a possible D match to TRBD2 (6 bases). CDR1 and CDR2 from the germline V gene are SQVTM and ANQGSEA. The V and J ends lost 4 bases and 7 bases respectively, with 20 bases between them. This CDR3 contains 15 residues. The CDR3 DNA sequence: TGCAGCGTTGGAGGTATGGGCGGGGCAAGGAATGAGCAGTTCTTC. It yields the protein CSVGGMGGARNEQFF.

This clonotype appeared many times. This sequence joins TRBV4-1 and TRBJ2-1; 7 nucleotides align to TRBD1. CDR3 length: 16 amino acids. Germline trimming cut 4 bases from V and 0 bases from J; bases unmatched to any gene: 6. CDR1 is MGHRA, CDR2 YSYEKL, per germline. In nucleotides, the CDR3 is TGCGCCAGCAGCCCGGGACAGATCGGCTCCTACAATGAGCAGTTCTTC. Translating gives CASSPGQIGSYNEQFF.

This clonotype was recorded a few times. The rearrangement joins TRBV28 to TRBJ1-1; D gene ambiguous. Trimming took off 3 bases at V and 2 bases at J, with 10 bases between the two ends. This CDR3 region has 14 residues. Per germline, CDR1 MDHEN and CDR2 SYDVKM. The CDR3, as DNA: TGTGCCAGCAGTTTTTCTCGGTTTAACACTGAAGCTTTCTTT. Protein product: CASSFSRFNTEAFF.

About this clonotype itself: Since a much larger clone is just one base distant, this may be a read error. The CDR3 region has the DNA TGTGCCAGCAGTTTGGGACCACTCAATGAGGAGTTCTTC. This gives the protein CASSLGPLNEEFF. V is TRBV27 and J is TRBJ2-1; perhaps D is TRBD1 or TRBD2 (5 bases each). This CDR3 contains 13 residues. Germline values: CDR1 MNHEY, CDR2 SMNVEV (reference sequence).

This clonotype was detected a few times. This chain joins TRBV20-1 and TRBJ1-6; maybe TRBD1 (5 bases). Germline V gene sequence: CDR1 DFQATT, CDR2 SNEGSKA (reference sequence). The CDR3 runs 14 residues. Trimming took off 5 bases at V and 6 bases at J, with 14 bases between the two ends. Written as DNA, the CDR3 is TGCAGTGCTGGCTTCGGGGACGGTAATTCACCCCTCCACTTT. This gives the protein CSAGFGDGNSPLHF.

This chain links TRBV7-2 with TRBJ2-3, with TRBD2 identical over 8 bases. Germline loops: CDR1 SGHTA, CDR2 FQGNSA. The ends lost 8 bases at V and 5 bases at J; junction bases unmatched: 9. The CDR3 spans 14 residues. CDR3 coding DNA: TGTGCCAGCCAGGTCGGGGGGGCGGTAGATACGCAGTATTTT. Translating it yields CASQVGGAVDTQYF.

The chain has TRBV28 and TRBJ2-2; D ambiguous. This CDR3 region has 15 residues. Germline-derived CDR1 and CDR2 are MDHEN and SYDVKM. Trimming removed 4 bases from V and 5 bases from J, with 14 bases in between. The CDR3 DNA reads TGTGCCAGCAGTTCCGGGCGGATGGAGACCGGGGAGCTGTTTTTT. Translation: CASSSGRMETGELFF.

The J gene is TRBJ2-7, the V gene TRBV2; the D gene could be TRBD1 or TRBD2 (5 bases each). CDR3 length equals 15 residues. The germline gives CDR1 SNHLY, CDR2 FYNNEI. The V end was cut by 7 bases, the J end by 3 bases, with 19 bases between. CDR3 residues: CASIAGTNPIYEQYF. CDR3 coding DNA: TGTGCCAGCATCGCCGGGACGAACCCGATCTACGAGCAGTACTTC.

This clonotype occurred a few times. The CDR3 DNA reads as TGTGCCAGCAGCTCCACCCTGACATTCTCCTACAATGAGCAGTTCTTC. The encoded protein is CASSSTLTFSYNEQFF. J is TRBJ2-1 and V is TRBV5-6; D gene uncertain. The CDR3 length is 16 residues. Trimming left V 3 bases short and J 0 bases short, with 13 bases between. Germline assignment: CDR1 SGHDT and CDR2 YYEEEE. Filled out from reference TRBV5-6 and TRBJ2-1, the complete variable domain reads DAGVTQSPTHLIKTRGQQVTLRCSPKSGHDTVSWYQQALGQGPQFIFQYYEEEERQRGNFPDRFSGHQFPNYSSELNVNALLLGDSALYLCASSSTLTFSYNEQFFGPGTRLTVL.

The sample holds a few counts of this clonotype. The V call is TRBV10-3, the J call TRBJ2-3; D uncertain. CDR1 is ENHRY, CDR2 SYGVKD, per germline. The V end lost 4 bases, the J end lost 1 base, and 12 bases lay between the germline ends. The length of the CDR3 is 15 residues. The CDR3 DNA sequence: TGTGCCATCAGTGGTGTGGTAAAAGGCACAGATACGCAGTATTTT. Amino acid sequence: CAISGVVKGTDTQYF.

This clonotype has at least ten counts. The gene calls are TRBV4-2 and TRBJ2-5; no reliable D call. This CDR3 contains 13 residues. CDR1 and CDR2 from the germline V gene are LGHNA and YNFKEQ. V was clipped by 3 bases and J by 9 bases, with 14 bases between them. CDR3 nucleotide sequence: TGTGCCAGCAGCCAGCTTGACGGTGGGGCCCAGTACTTC. Protein product: CASSQLDGGAQYF.

This chain uses TRBV7-2 with TRBJ1-1, with 7 bases identical to TRBD1. The CDR3 sequence is 14 residues long. V trimming: 7 bases; J trimming: 0 bases; junction bases outside the gene matches: 5. Germline V gene lookup returns CDR1 SGHTA and CDR2 FQGNSA. This CDR3 is CASTMDRMNTEAFF. CDR3 in DNA: TGTGCCAGCACCATGGACAGGATGAACACTGAAGCTTTCTTT.

The rearrangement links TRBV12-3 or TRBV12-4 to TRBJ2-1, with D maybe TRBD2 (6 bases). V dropped 3 bases and J dropped 2 bases, with 14 bases sitting between them. The length of the CDR3 is 16 residues. Written as DNA, the CDR3 is TGTGCCAGCAGTTTTGGGGGGATCAAGACCTACAATGAGCAGTTCTTC. Residues: CASSFGGIKTYNEQFF.

V and J are TRBV6-5 and TRBJ2-1, with 10 bases identical to TRBD2. V lost 2 bases to trimming and J lost 7 bases; unmatched junction nucleotides: 5. This CDR3 is 15 amino acids long. CDR1 is MNHEY, CDR2 SVGAGI, per germline. CDR3 DNA sequence: TGTGCCAGCAGTTACCCGGGACTAGCGCGGAATGAGCAGTTCTTC. Translated: CASSYPGLARNEQFF.

There are a few counts of this clonotype. This chain links TRBV20-1 with TRBJ1-5; 7 nucleotides agree with TRBD1. Germline-derived CDR1 and CDR2 are DFQATT and SNEGSKA (reference sequence). The V segment lost 6 bases and the J segment 2 bases; nucleotides outside the gene matches: 7. CDR3 length: 14 amino acids. CDR3 in amino acids: CSADRDLGNQPQHF. The CDR3 DNA is TGCAGTGCCGACAGGGATTTGGGCAATCAGCCCCAGCATTTT.

There are a few counts of this clonotype. The chain is built from TRBV29-1 and TRBJ2-2, with D possibly TRBD2 on 5 matching bases. Germline loops: CDR1 SQVTM, CDR2 ANQGSEA. The CDR3 spans 13 residues. With 1 base removed from V and 2 bases from J, the gap between germline ends came to 5 bases. The CDR3 protein is CSVEASNTGELFF. CDR3 bases: TGCAGCGTTGAAGCTAGCAACACCGGGGAGCTGTTTTTT.

Details on this clonotype: With a much larger clone just one base away, this may be a read error. The V gene is TRBV18, the J gene TRBJ2-7; D remains unclear. V was shortened by 3 bases and J by 8 bases, with 8 bases between the two germline ends. This CDR3 contains 11 residues. Germline CDR1 is KGHSH and CDR2 is LQKENI. CDR3 in DNA: TGTGCCAGCTCACCGAAGGATAAGCAGTACTTC. It is translated as CASSPKDKQYF.

CDR3 residues: CASSAPGLAAIYEQYF. For the CDR3, the DNA is TGTGCCAGCAGTGCCCCCGGGCTAGCGGCGATCTACGAGCAGTACTTC. The chain carries TRBV2 and TRBJ2-7; TRBD2 matches 7 bases. The CDR3 spans 16 residues. CDR1 and CDR2 from the germline V gene are SNHLY and FYNNEI. Losses at the gene ends were 4 bases for V and 3 bases for J; bases not matched to a gene: 12. Full variable domain (rest looked up from reference TRBV2 and TRBJ2-7): EPEVTQTPSHQVTQMGQEVILRCVPISNHLYFYWYRQILGQKVEFLVSFYNNEISEKSEIFDDQFSVERPDGSNFTLKIRSTKLEDSAMYFCASSAPGLAAIYEQYFGPGTRLTVT.

The chain joins TRBV11-2 to TRBJ2-3, with 11 bases fitting TRBD2. V lost 5 bases and J lost 0; bases outside the gene matches: 7. The CDR3 sequence is 17 residues long. The germline V gene has CDR1 SGHAT and CDR2 FQNNGV. The CDR3 nucleotides are TGTGCCAGCAGCCGTAGACTAGCGGGGACTAGCACAGATACGCAGTATTTT. Protein product: CASSRRLAGTSTDTQYF.

V and J are TRBV24-1 and TRBJ2-7, with 10 bases identical to TRBD1. Germline values: CDR1 KGHDR, CDR2 SFDVKD. Trimming took 4 bases from V and 0 from J; bases not matched to a gene: 11. This CDR3 is built from 18 residues. DNA of the CDR3: TGTGCCACCAGTGAGGGGACAGGGGCGATTAGGAGCTCCTACGAGCAGTACTTC. This codes for CATSEGTGAIRSSYEQYF.

The chain links TRBV18 to TRBJ2-7, with TRBD1 matching 7 bases. This CDR3 spans 15 amino acids. CDR1 KGHSH and CDR2 LQKENI come from the germline V gene. J was trimmed by 3 bases and V by 1 base; bases with no gene match: 6. Written as DNA, the CDR3 is TGTGCCAGCTCACCACGGCAGGGGGACCTCTACGAGCAGTACTTC. The encoded protein is CASSPRQGDLYEQYF.

The chain links TRBV7-6 to TRBJ2-2; 15 bases agree with TRBD2. The trim removed 4 bases at V and 4 bases at J, leaving 16 bases unmatched. Germline loops: CDR1 SGHVS, CDR2 FNYEAQ. The length of the CDR3 is 21 residues. The CDR3 is CASSSALSRTSGGASTGELFF. CDR3 coding DNA: TGTGCCAGCAGCTCCGCGCTCAGCAGGACTAGCGGGGGGGCAAGCACCGGGGAGCTGTTTTTT.

The chain has TRBV5-1 and TRBJ2-5; D is possibly TRBD2 (7 bases). CDR1 SGHRS and CDR2 YFSETQ come from the germline V gene. Between the trimmed V and J ends, which lost 0 bases and 4 bases, there was a span of 13 bases. The CDR3 spans 15 residues. CDR3: CASSLVGGPTETQYF. The CDR3 DNA follows: TGCGCCAGCAGCTTGGTCGGGGGGCCAACAGAGACCCAGTACTTC.